This TCR beta chain was recovered during a study of shared clonotypes between healthy human individuals. Study results and caveats: Few donors limited the genetic and exposure-history diversity represented. Only blood samples were collected, and tissue repertoires likely differ.

Turning to this clone: Its antigen remains unknown.

Over several immunoSEQ plates, each subset's genomic DNA was distributed in even portions. Some clones are missing from TCRdb's copy, which holds only in-frame ones; the method was immunoSEQ multiplex PCR. Of about 490,000 clones in the sample, roughly 80% were seen once. The donors were all Caucasian adults (living in Nashville, Tennessee). CDR3 length equals 15 residues. Trimming took off 0 bases at V and 2 bases at J, with 10 bases between the two ends. Germline V CDR1 and CDR2: LNHNV, YYDKDF (reference sequence). This sequence was found in a woman aged 35 to 49 in good health. Some clones in this sample may be carry-over from other donors' samples. Sequenced material: PBMCs. The chain is built from TRBV15 and TRBJ2-5; D not certain. DNA for the CDR3: TGTGCCACCAGCAGAGATCTAAACAAGCAAGAGACCCAGTACTTC. Residues: CATSRDLNKQETQYF.